The entry below describes one T cell receptor (beta chain). Here immunoSEQ multiplex PCR was the method, and the copy in TCRdb shows in-frame clones only, minus some. Of around 68,000 clones listed, about 97% are singletons. This sample is drawn from a study of technical replicates of blood from several donors. CDR1 and CDR2 from the germline V gene are SGHVS and FNYEAQ. This CDR3 is built from 14 residues. Trimming cost V 1 base and J 6 bases; bases outside gene matches: 5. The rearrangement joins TRBV7-6 to TRBJ2-7; 8 nucleotides match TRBD2. Sequencing used T cells isolated from PBMCs. The sequence was collected from a human donor in good health. The CDR3 loop is CASSLETTSGEQYF. In DNA form, the CDR3 reads TGTGCCAGCAGCTTAGAGACTACTAGCGGCGAGCAGTACTTC.